The 16 T cell receptor beta chains below come from one sample, sequenced in a study of vaccination and CD4 T cells after COVID-19. An Oncomine TCR Beta short-read assay was used to sequence the DNA from cultured CD4+ T cells. TCRdb recomputed calls from the PCR reads with MiXCR, one row per CDR3 protein. The data contain more than 9,500 distinct CDR3 sequences, about 41% of them seen just once; the ten biggest clones take up around 22%. No antigen has been identified for these receptors. The treatment is: roughly 11-day PBMC culture with coronavirus spike peptide pools or control peptides (ViraFEST assay). The source was cultured CD4+ T cells from blood, collected after SARS-CoV-2 vaccination. The receptors here all came from a human donor with COVID-19.

The rearrangement uses TRBV14 and TRBJ2-5; no definite D call. CDR3 size: 11 residues. V was cut by 2 bases and J by 7 bases, with 5 bases left in between. CDR1 is SGHDN and CDR2 is FVKESK in the germline V gene. The CDR3 nucleotides read TGTGCCAGCAGCCAAATAGGGACCCAGTACTTC. Encoded protein: CASSQIGTQYF.

The sample holds a few counts of this clonotype. This chain uses TRBV11-2 with TRBJ2-5, with 7 bases identical to TRBD1. V was clipped by 7 bases and J by 4 bases; unmatched bases: 15. Looked up from germline, CDR1 is SGHAT and CDR2 is FQNNGV. The length of the CDR3 is 16 residues. CDR3 sequence reads: CASTILGGFMGETQYF. DNA of the CDR3: TGTGCCAGCACAATTTTAGGGGGCTTTATGGGAGAGACCCAGTACTTC.

Regarding this clonotype: Here the CDR3 omits its conserved ending phenylalanine or tryptophan, so a read error is the likely source. The chain couples TRBV6-2 or TRBV6-3 to TRBJ2-7; 7 bases are a match to TRBD1. This CDR3 has 13 residues. Trimming took 8 bases from V and 2 from J; bases not matched to a gene: 6. The germline gives CDR1 MNHEY, CDR2 SVGEGT. The CDR3 DNA follows: TGTGCCAGCGGAAGGGACAGCGCCTACGAGCAGTACCTC. Its translation: CASGRDSAYEQYL.

The chain couples TRBV2 to TRBJ2-5; D is unclear. The CDR3 sequence is 17 residues long. Trimming removed 2 bases from V and 5 bases from J, with 21 bases in between. CDR1 SNHLY and CDR2 FYNNEI come from the germline V gene. Written as DNA, the CDR3 is TGTGCCAGCAGTGAACTCATACAGCTCGGTATCCGGGAGACCCAGTACTTC. As protein: CASSELIQLGIRETQYF.

This clonotype was counted a few times. The germline gene is not matched at one end of the junction; a read error may be the cause. This chain connects TRBV6-1 to TRBJ1-6; D unresolved. CDR1 MNHNS and CDR2 SASEGT come from the germline V gene. CDR3 length: 13 amino acids. The CDR3: CASSEVNNSPLHF. In nucleotides, the CDR3 is TGTGCCAGCAGCGAAGTCAATAATTCACCCCTCCACTTT.

The rearrangement links TRBV27 to TRBJ2-7; D unresolved. The V and J ends lost 1 base and 1 base respectively, with 14 bases between them. CDR1 is MNHEY and CDR2 is SMNVEV in the germline V gene (reference sequence). This CDR3 has 16 amino acids. DNA of the CDR3: TGTGCCAGCAGTTTATACGCGGACCTAGGGTCCTACGAGCAGTACTTC. As protein: CASSLYADLGSYEQYF.

J is TRBJ1-2 and V is TRBV28; weak D call: TRBD1 (5 bases). V lost 5 bases and J lost 4, with 20 bases in between. CDR3 length equals 16 residues. From germline, CDR1 is MDHEN and CDR2 SYDVKM. CDR3 region: CASSPPGRGFGYGYTF. In DNA, the CDR3 is TGTGCCAGCAGTCCCCCCGGGAGGGGCTTTGGCTATGGCTACACCTTC.

J is TRBJ1-1 and V is TRBV5-1; TRBD1 is a possible D gene (6 bases). The CDR3 loop spans 14 amino acids. Trimming left V 5 bases short and J 1 base short, with 12 bases between. In germline, CDR1 is SGHRS, CDR2 YFSETQ. CDR3 protein: CASRGGGANTEAFF. The CDR3 nucleotides are TGCGCCAGCAGGGGTGGGGGGGCGAACACTGAAGCTTTCTTT.

This clonotype was seen only once. This chain links TRBV9 with TRBJ1-1; a possible D gene is TRBD1 (5 bases). This CDR3 contains 18 residues. Looked up from germline, CDR1 is SGDLS and CDR2 is YYNGEE. V dropped 3 bases and J dropped 1 base, with 22 bases sitting between them. The CDR3 region has the DNA TGTGCCAGCAGCGCCCCCTTGGGGTCAGGGAAACGGAACACTGAAGCTTTCTTT. This sequence encodes CASSAPLGSGKRNTEAFF.

J is TRBJ2-1 and V is TRBV6-2 or TRBV6-3; 11 bases line up with TRBD1. The junction had 1 base not matched to a gene; V was cut back by 6 bases and J by 3 bases. CDR3 size: 14 residues. Germline CDR1 MNHEY, CDR2 SVGEGT. This CDR3 reads CASRGQGDYNEQFF. CDR3 bases: TGTGCCAGCAGGGGACAGGGGGACTACAATGAGCAGTTCTTC.

This clonotype turned up a few times. The gene calls are TRBV2 and TRBJ1-2, with TRBD1 matching 7 bases. Germline assignment: CDR1 SNHLY and CDR2 FYNNEI. This CDR3 region has 14 residues. Trimming took 8 bases from V and 1 from J; bases not matched to a gene: 7. The CDR3 DNA is TGTGCCAGCCTAAGACAGGGTGGTAACTATGGCTACACCTTC. Translated: CASLRQGGNYGYTF.

V and J are TRBV9 and TRBJ2-2; 7 bases match TRBD2. CDR1 is SGDLS, CDR2 YYNGEE, per germline. After removal of 0 bases from V and 4 bases from J, the junction contained 9 bases not matched to a gene. This CDR3 has 17 residues. The DNA for the CDR3 is TGTGCCAGCAGCGTAGTGAGCGGGGCCGGCGGCACCGGGGAGCTGTTTTTT. The encoded protein is CASSVVSGAGGTGELFF.

The V call is TRBV10-1, the J call TRBJ1-2; D not resolved. V dropped 2 bases and J dropped 8 bases, with 12 bases sitting between them. The V gene's germline CDR1 is WNHNN and CDR2 SYGVQD (reference sequence). CDR3 length: 13 residues. The DNA for the CDR3 is TGCGCCAGCAGTGAGACAAGGGTCGGAGGCTACACCTTC. This sequence encodes CASSETRVGGYTF.

CDR3 residues: CASSLFRGETQYF. For the CDR3, the DNA is TGTGCCAGCAGTTTATTCAGGGGGGAGACCCAGTACTTC. J is TRBJ2-5 and V is TRBV28, with 7 bases aligning to TRBD1. CDR1 MDHEN and CDR2 SYDVKM come from the germline V gene. The trim removed 1 base at V and 5 bases at J, leaving 1 base unmatched. The CDR3 contains 13 residues.

This sequence joins TRBV20-1 and TRBJ1-3, with D possibly TRBD1 on 6 matching bases. CDR3 length equals 15 residues. V was shortened by 3 bases and J by 0 bases, with 12 bases between the two germline ends. Looked up from germline, CDR1 is DFQATT and CDR2 is SNEGSKA (reference sequence). CDR3 sequence (DNA): TGCAGTGCTAGTGGGGGGGCCGTCTCTGGAAACACCATATATTTT. This codes for CSASGGAVSGNTIYF.

This clonotype was detected only a few times. V usage is TRBV20-1 and J usage is TRBJ2-1; 8 bases are shared with TRBD1. Trimming at V came to 3 bases and at J to 4 bases, leaving 8 bases not matched to a gene. There are 15 residues in the CDR3. Germline V gene data show CDR1 as DFQATT and CDR2 as SNEGSKA (reference sequence). CDR3 region: CSASPGGGGYNEQFF. The CDR3 nucleotides are TGCAGTGCTAGTCCAGGGGGCGGAGGATACAATGAGCAGTTCTTC.